These T cell receptor beta chains were read from a single sample in a study of control samples from healthy donors and cancer patients. This table comes from immunoSEQ multiplex PCR, and its TCRdb copy is limited to in-frame clones, with some not included. The sample includes 200,000 or so clones, about 91% of them seen just once. The specimen was blood. All receptors come from a man aged 25-45 years in good health. Each CDR3 is given with its conserved first and last residue. A D gene is named only where the DNA matches it firmly. A clone size is listed for some rows: how often the clone was seen (once, few, many), or a class if it is expanded.

clone_size | d_call | j_call | v_call | cdr3_aa | cdr3_nt
once | . | TRBJ1-1 | TRBV30 | CAWSVSHQSWGGWTEAFF | TGTGCCTGGAGTGTAAGTCATCAGTCTTGGGGGGGCTGGACTGAAGCTTTCTTT
once | . | TRBJ1-2 | TRBV14 | CASSQGHFYGYTF | TGTGCCAGCAGCCAGGGACATTTTTATGGCTACACCTTC
. | . | TRBJ1-6 | TRBV7-3 | CASSSRGYNSPLHF | TGTGCCAGCAGCTCGCGGGGTTATAATTCACCCCTCCACTTT
. | TRBD2 | TRBJ2-1 | TRBV13 | CASSLGAGGGDEQFF | TGTGCCAGCAGCTTAGGAGCGGGGGGCGGCGATGAGCAGTTCTTC
. | . | TRBJ1-2 | TRBV13 | CASSLAQSFNYGYTF | TGTGCCAGCAGCTTAGCGCAGAGCTTTAACTATGGCTACACCTTC
. | . | TRBJ2-4 | TRBV7-8 | CASSLVGKNIQYF | TGTGCCAGCAGCTTAGTGGGTAAAAACATTCAGTACTTC
few | . | TRBJ1-1 | TRBV13 | CASLRRGDTEAFF | TGTGCCAGCCTTCGGAGGGGCGACACTGAAGCTTTCTTT
. | . | TRBJ2-7 | TRBV6-5 | CASSDSGPYEQYF | TGTGCCAGCAGTGACTCGGGCCCCTACGAGCAGTACTTC
. | . | TRBJ1-1 | TRBV5-6 | CASSLAGTIAFF | TGTGCCAGCAGCTTGGCAGGGACAATTGCTTTCTTT
. | TRBD2 | TRBJ2-1 | TRBV6-4 | CASTIGLAGHLNEQFF | TGTGCCAGCACCATAGGTCTAGCGGGGCACCTCAATGAGCAGTTCTTC
. | . | TRBJ1-2 | TRBV2 | CASSFGNYGYTF | TGTGCCAGCAGTTTCGGGAACTATGGCTACACCTTC
. | . | TRBJ2-4 | TRBV11-2 | CASSFFHNIQYF | TGTGCCAGCAGCTTTTTTCACAACATTCAGTACTTC
. | TRBD2 | TRBJ2-1 | TRBV14 | CASSQVEAGGQVNEQFF | TGTGCCAGCAGCCAAGTAGAAGCGGGGGGGCAGGTCAATGAGCAGTTCTTC
. | . | TRBJ2-7 | TRBV5-1 | CASSSQTTSSSHEQYF | TGCGCCAGCAGCTCGCAAACGACCAGCTCATCCCACGAGCAGTACTTC
. | . | TRBJ2-7 | TRBV2 | CASSNGQNYEQYF | TGTGCCAGCAGTAACGGACAGAACTACGAGCAGTACTTC
few | . | TRBJ1-6 | TRBV7-3 | CASSRQGAGSPLHF | TGTGCCAGCAGTCGACAAGGGGCAGGGTCACCCCTCCACTTT
. | . | TRBJ1-1 | TRBV6-5 | CASSYSKPLNTEAFF | TGTGCCAGCAGTTACTCGAAACCGCTGAACACTGAAGCTTTCTTT
. | . | TRBJ1-3 | TRBV4-1 | CASSQVGGSGNTIYF | TGCGCCAGCAGCCAAGTGGGCGGCTCTGGAAACACCATATATTTT
. | TRBD1 | TRBJ1-2 | TRBV5-8 | CASSLAPGQLLGYTF | TGTGCCAGCAGCTTGGCGCCGGGACAGCTATTGGGCTACACCTTC
. | . | TRBJ2-1 | TRBV2 | CASSVENRRIF | TGTGCCAGCAGTGTAGAGAACAGGAGGATCTTC
. | TRBD2 | TRBJ2-7 | TRBV6-5 | CASSYKRGIGEQYF | TGTGCCAGCAGTTATAAGCGGGGAATAGGGGAGCAGTACTTC
. | TRBD2 | TRBJ2-3 | TRBV5-1 | CASSSGGSGGDTQYF | TGCGCCAGCAGCTCCGGGGGTAGCGGGGGAGATACGCAGTATTTT
. | . | TRBJ1-1 | TRBV7-2 | CASSSQGQNTEAFF | TGTGCCAGCAGCTCACAGGGCCAGAACACTGAAGCTTTCTTT
once | . | TRBJ2-2 | TRBV21-1 | CAEERGFPRRTGELFF | TGTGCCGAGGAGAGGGGGTTCCCAAGAAGGACCGGGGAGCTGTTTTTT
. | TRBD1 | TRBJ1-6 | TRBV10-2 | CASSDSRQGVSPLHF | TGCGCCAGCAGTGATTCCAGACAGGGGGTTTCACCCCTCCACTTT
. | . | TRBJ2-7 | TRBV11-2 | CASSFMGPNSYEQYF | TGTGCCAGCAGCTTCATGGGACCCAACTCCTACGAGCAGTACTTC
. | . | TRBJ1-2 | TRBV25-1 | CASSGPEVSDYGYTF | TGTGCCAGCAGTGGGCCCGAAGTATCGGATTATGGCTACACCTTC
. | . | TRBJ2-3 | TRBV24-1 | CATSDPGTPPDTQYF | TGTGCCACCAGTGACCCGGGGACTCCGCCGGATACGCAGTATTTT
. | . | TRBJ1-4 | TRBV6-5 | CASSRQGPSAEKLFF | TGTGCCAGCAGCCGCCAGGGTCCCTCGGCCGAAAAACTGTTTTTT
. | . | TRBJ1-1 | TRBV6-6 | CASRMGVNTEAFF | TGTGCCAGCCGAATGGGGGTGAACACTGAAGCTTTCTTT
. | . | TRBJ2-5 | TRBV19 | CASSKGGEETQYF | TGTGCCAGTAGTAAGGGGGGCGAAGAGACCCAGTACTTC
. | . | TRBJ1-2 | TRBV3-1/TRBV3-2 | CASSQNPKPAGGYTF | TGTGCCAGCAGCCAAAACCCCAAGCCGGCTGGGGGCTACACCTTC
. | . | TRBJ2-1 | TRBV4-2 | CASSQWSGDNNEQFF | TGTGCCAGCAGCCAATGGTCCGGGGACAACAATGAGCAGTTCTTC
. | . | TRBJ2-2 | TRBV11-2 | CASSLGASESGELFF | TGTGCCAGCAGCCTAGGTGCTAGCGAGAGCGGGGAGCTGTTTTTT
once | TRBD2 | TRBJ2-1 | TRBV19 | CASMRAGGLYEQFF | TGTGCCAGCATGCGGGCGGGGGGGCTTTATGAGCAGTTCTTC
. | TRBD1 | TRBJ1-2 | TRBV9 | CASSGQGPLGYTF | TGTGCCAGCAGCGGACAGGGTCCCCTAGGCTACACCTTC
few | . | TRBJ1-3 | TRBV2 | CASRTGSNSGNTIYF | TGTGCCAGCAGGACAGGCTCCAACTCTGGAAACACCATATATTTT
. | . | TRBJ2-7 | TRBV5-1 | CASSLAFGEEQYF | TGCGCCAGCAGCTTGGCCTTTGGGGAGGAGCAGTACTTC
. | . | TRBJ1-5 | TRBV24-1 | CATSRGREPQHF | TGTGCCACCTCACGGGGGAGAGAGCCCCAGCATTTT
. | . | TRBJ2-2 | TRBV7-7 | CASSLGVGELFF | TGTGCCAGCAGCTTAGGGGTCGGGGAGCTGTTTTTT
. | TRBD1 | TRBJ1-2 | TRBV5-4 | CASSRDRAGYTF | TGTGCCAGCAGCCGGGACAGGGCTGGCTACACCTTC
. | . | TRBJ2-2 | TRBV5-4 | CASSLDGTTTGELFF | TGTGCCAGCAGCTTGGACGGGACAACCACCGGGGAGCTGTTTTTT
. | TRBD1 | TRBJ2-7 | TRBV7-9 | CASSLMMGQGAYEQYF | TGTGCCAGCAGCTTAATGATGGGACAGGGGGCCTACGAGCAGTACTTC
. | . | TRBJ2-7 | TRBV2 | CASEREYEQYF | TGTGCCAGCGAGCGTGAGTACGAGCAGTACTTC
. | . | TRBJ1-6 | TRBV19 | CASSIEGTGTARNSYNSPLHF | TGTGCCAGTAGTATAGAAGGTACCGGGACGGCGAGAAACTCCTATAATTCACCCCTCCACTTT
. | TRBD1 | TRBJ1-2 | TRBV6-1 | CASRPGQTRNYGYTF | TGTGCCAGCAGACCGGGACAGACTAGGAACTATGGCTACACCTTC
. | TRBD1 | TRBJ1-2 | TRBV19 | CASSPSLRDRRGYGYTF | TGTGCCAGTAGTCCGTCTTTGAGGGACAGAAGGGGCTATGGCTACACCTTC
once | TRBD1 | TRBJ2-4 | TRBV10-3 | CAISSRTGGANDIQYF | TGTGCCATCAGCTCCAGGACAGGGGGCGCGAATGACATTCAGTACTTC
. | . | TRBJ2-3 | TRBV3-1/TRBV3-2 | CASSQDEGTSRSTDTQYF | TGTGCCAGCAGCCAAGATGAGGGAACTAGCCGCAGCACAGATACGCAGTATTTT